One sample yielded the 13 T cell receptor beta chains listed below, sequenced in a study of T cells in Graves' hyperthyroidism and ophthalmopathy. Template material for amplifying TCR beta CDR3 regions consisted of RNA transcripts. HTBI primers were employed in a first-round RT-PCR of the TCR CDR3. TCRdb itself ran the multiplex PCR reads through MiXCR, one entry per CDR3 protein. The sample contains around 360,000 distinct CDR3 sequences, nearly 15% of which appear only once. Sample: blood. These TCRs come from a woman in her fifties or sixties with Graves' ophthalmopathy.

This clonotype was detected only a few times. The chain is built from TRBV28 and TRBJ1-5, with a possible D match to TRBD1 (5 bases). The CDR3 spans 14 residues. Germline values: CDR1 MDHEN, CDR2 SYDVKM. V shed 3 bases and J shed 2 bases, with 8 bases lying between them. The CDR3 loop reads CASSFRGGNQPQHF. The DNA of the CDR3 is TGTGCCAGCAGTTTTCGAGGGGGCAATCAGCCCCAGCATTTT.

This clonotype has a count of ten or more. The CDR3 is CASSMRSEQFF. In nucleotides, the CDR3 is TGTGCCAGCAGTATGAGAAGTGAGCAGTTCTTC. The chain couples TRBV27 to TRBJ2-1; D is uncertain. Trimming shortened V by 5 bases and J by 9 bases, and 8 bases separated the two germline ends. CDR1 and CDR2 (germline): MNHEY, SMNVEV (reference sequence). The CDR3 length is 11 residues.

Comments on this clonotype: This may be a read error, as it is one base from a much larger clone. Here the CDR3 omits its conserved ending phenylalanine or tryptophan, so a read error is the likely source. The chain is built from TRBV7-3 and TRBJ2-1; 8 bases match TRBD1. The germline V gene has CDR1 SGHTA and CDR2 FQGTGA. The CDR3 loop spans 15 amino acids. The ends lost 3 bases at V and 4 bases at J; junction bases unmatched: 5. The CDR3 spells CASSLNRDRYNEQFL. CDR3 coding DNA: TGTGCCAGCAGCTTGAACCGGGACAGGTACAATGAGCAGTTCTTA.

The chain employs TRBV12-3 or TRBV12-4 and TRBJ1-1; no clear D gene. V was trimmed by 6 bases and J by 5 bases, leaving 16 bases between them. This CDR3 spans 14 amino acids. CDR3 in amino acids: CASRPGRGMTEAFF. CDR3 DNA sequence: TGTGCCAGCAGACCCGGGCGGGGAATGACTGAAGCTTTCTTT.

There are many counts of this clonotype. This rearrangement joins TRBV6-1 to TRBJ2-5; no reliable D call. V lost 6 bases, J lost 5 bases, and 19 bases lay in between. The CDR3 covers 15 residues. Looked up from germline, CDR1 is MNHNS and CDR2 is SASEGT. The CDR3 loop reads CASRVGRFLPETQYF. CDR3 DNA: TGTGCCAGCAGAGTCGGGCGATTTCTCCCGGAGACCCAGTACTTC.

V gene TRBV12-3 or TRBV12-4 combines with J gene TRBJ2-1; D gene uncertain. The CDR3 extends over 11 amino acids. The V and J ends lost 3 bases and 8 bases respectively, with 5 bases between them. The CDR3 bases are TGTGCCAGCAGTTTCCCCCATGAGCAGTTCTTC. Its protein is CASSFPHEQFF.

The chain couples TRBV6-6 to TRBJ2-7; tentatively, D is TRBD1 or TRBD2 (5 bases each). Trimming cost V 0 bases and J 7 bases, with 13 bases left between them. Germline CDR1 reads MNHNY; CDR2 reads SVGAGI (reference sequence). The CDR3 is 14 amino acids. CDR3 protein: CASSYSWGEGEQYF. The CDR3 DNA follows: TGTGCCAGCAGTTACTCGTGGGGCGAGGGGGAGCAGTACTTC.

This clonotype showed up many times. This chain connects TRBV7-3 to TRBJ2-6; tentatively, D is TRBD1 or TRBD2 (5 bases each). This CDR3 region has 13 residues. The germline V gene has CDR1 SGHTA and CDR2 FQGTGA. Between the trimmed V and J ends, which lost 8 bases and 4 bases, there was a span of 9 bases. In DNA form, the CDR3 reads TGTGCCAGCGGGACGACCGGGGCCAACGTCCTGACTTTC. Translated: CASGTTGANVLTF.

The table lists this clonotype with many counts. V gene TRBV11-2 combines with J gene TRBJ2-1; 7 positions agree with TRBD2. V shed 6 bases and J 4 bases; nucleotides not matched to a gene: 12. This CDR3 is built from 16 residues. Germline V gene lookup returns CDR1 SGHAT and CDR2 FQNNGV. The CDR3 protein is CASRLARGSRYNEQFF. In nucleotides, the CDR3 is TGTGCCAGCAGATTGGCCCGCGGGAGTCGGTACAATGAGCAGTTCTTC. Filled out from reference TRBV11-2 and TRBJ2-1, the complete variable domain reads EAGVAQSPRYKIIEKRQSVAFWCNPISGHATLYWYQQILGQGPKLLIQFQNNGVVDDSQLPKDRFSAERLKGVDSTLKIQPAKLEDSAVYLCASRLARGSRYNEQFFGPGTRLTVL.

A few counts support this clonotype. J is TRBJ2-6 and V is TRBV5-1; TRBD1 matches at 8 bases. Germline-derived CDR1 and CDR2 are SGHRS and YFSETQ. The CDR3 totals 18 residues. With 4 bases clipped from V and 2 bases from J, the junction kept 11 bases outside the gene matches. DNA of the CDR3: TGCGCCAGCAGCCTCTCAGGGGGCGCGGAGGCTGGGGCCAACGTCCTGACTTTC. Its translation: CASSLSGGAEAGANVLTF.

The chain joins TRBV9 to TRBJ2-2; 7 nucleotides match TRBD2. The CDR3 sequence is 16 residues long. Germline assignment: CDR1 SGDLS and CDR2 YYNGEE. J gave up 0 bases and V 0 bases, and 2 bases lay outside the gene matches. CDR3 DNA: TGTGCCAGCAGCGTAGGGAGCGGGACGAACACCGGGGAGCTGTTTTTT. Its protein is CASSVGSGTNTGELFF.

This chain joins TRBV24-1 and TRBJ2-7; D is ambiguous. Trimming removed 1 base from V and 0 bases from J, with 6 bases in between. The CDR3 runs 14 residues. The V gene's germline CDR1 is KGHDR and CDR2 SFDVKD. CDR3 protein: CATSDLEFSYEQYF. The CDR3 DNA reads as TGTGCCACCAGTGATTTAGAGTTCTCCTACGAGCAGTACTTC.

This clonotype was detected a few times. V is TRBV19 and J is TRBJ2-1, with 11 bases identical to TRBD2. There are 14 residues in the CDR3. Germline V gene sequence: CDR1 LNHDA, CDR2 SQIVND (reference sequence). V lost 11 bases and J lost 5; bases outside the gene matches: 8. The CDR3 sequence is CASTLTSGNNEQFF. The CDR3 DNA reads TGTGCCTCTACGCTGACTAGCGGGAACAATGAGCAGTTCTTC.